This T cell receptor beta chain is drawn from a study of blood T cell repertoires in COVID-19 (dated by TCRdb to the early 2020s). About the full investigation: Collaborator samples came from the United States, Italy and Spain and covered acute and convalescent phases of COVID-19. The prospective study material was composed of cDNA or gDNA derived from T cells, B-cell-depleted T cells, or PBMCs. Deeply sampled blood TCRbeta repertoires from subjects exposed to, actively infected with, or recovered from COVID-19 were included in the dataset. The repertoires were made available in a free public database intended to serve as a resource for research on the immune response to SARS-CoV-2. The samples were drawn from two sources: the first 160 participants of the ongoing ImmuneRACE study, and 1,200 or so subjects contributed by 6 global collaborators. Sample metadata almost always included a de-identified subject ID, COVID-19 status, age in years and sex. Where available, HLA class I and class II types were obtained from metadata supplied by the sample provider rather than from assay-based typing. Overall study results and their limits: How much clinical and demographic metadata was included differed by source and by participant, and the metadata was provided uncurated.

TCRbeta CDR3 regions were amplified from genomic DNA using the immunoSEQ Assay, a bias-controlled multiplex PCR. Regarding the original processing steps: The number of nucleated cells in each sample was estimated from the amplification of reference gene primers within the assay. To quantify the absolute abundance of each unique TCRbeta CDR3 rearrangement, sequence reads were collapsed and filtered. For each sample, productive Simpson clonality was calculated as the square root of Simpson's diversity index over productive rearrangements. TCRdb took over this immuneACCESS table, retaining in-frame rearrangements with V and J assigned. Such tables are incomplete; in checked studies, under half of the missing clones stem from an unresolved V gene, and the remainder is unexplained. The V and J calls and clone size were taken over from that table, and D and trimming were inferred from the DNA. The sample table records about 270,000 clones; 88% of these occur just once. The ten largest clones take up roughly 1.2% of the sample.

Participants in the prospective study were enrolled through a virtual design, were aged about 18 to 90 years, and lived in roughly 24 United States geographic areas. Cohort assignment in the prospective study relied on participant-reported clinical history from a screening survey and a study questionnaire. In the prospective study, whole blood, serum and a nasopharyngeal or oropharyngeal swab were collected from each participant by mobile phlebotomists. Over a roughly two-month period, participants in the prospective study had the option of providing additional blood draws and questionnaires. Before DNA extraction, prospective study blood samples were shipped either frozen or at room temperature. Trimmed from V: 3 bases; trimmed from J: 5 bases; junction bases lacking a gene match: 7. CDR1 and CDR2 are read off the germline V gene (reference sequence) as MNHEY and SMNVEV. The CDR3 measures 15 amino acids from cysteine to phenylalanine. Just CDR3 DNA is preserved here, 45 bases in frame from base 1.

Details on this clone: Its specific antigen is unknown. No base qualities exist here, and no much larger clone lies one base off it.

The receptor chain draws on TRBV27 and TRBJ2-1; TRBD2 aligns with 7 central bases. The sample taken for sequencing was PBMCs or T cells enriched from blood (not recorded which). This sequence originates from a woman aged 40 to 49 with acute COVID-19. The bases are TGTGCCAGCAGTTTGAAGCGGGACGGGGACAATGAGCAGTTCTTC. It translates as CASSLKRDGDNEQFF.